The entry below gives a single TCR beta chain sequence along with its context. It lacks a known antigen. No much larger clone exists at a distance of one base, and base qualities are not known. This sample was taken from a study of blood T cell repertoires in COVID-19 (dated by TCRdb to about 2020). Looking at the study overall: Samples from collaborators originated in the United States, Italy and Spain and spanned both the acute and convalescent phases of COVID-19. The prospective study material was composed of cDNA or gDNA derived from T cells, B-cell-depleted T cells, or PBMCs. The dataset comprised deeply sampled blood TCRbeta repertoires from subjects exposed to, actively infected with, or recovered from COVID-19. The repertoires were released in a freely available public database intended as a resource for research on the immune response to SARS-CoV-2. The samples were drawn from the first 160 participants of the ongoing ImmuneRACE study and from 1,200 or so subjects provided by 6 global collaborators. Sample metadata almost always included a de-identified subject ID, COVID-19 status, age in years and sex. Where available, HLA class I and class II types were taken from metadata supplied by the sample provider and were not determined by assay-based typing.

The CDR3 covers 15 residues, taking in both the cysteine and the phenylalanine. Left in the record is the CDR3 DNA by itself, 45 bases read in frame from the first base. Germline trimming: 5 bases from V, 10 bases from J; junction bases outside gene matches: 11. Per the germline V gene, SGHTA is the CDR1 and FQGNSA is the CDR2. The full study reports these points: The quantity of clinical and demographic metadata differed by source and by participant and was supplied without curation.

The immunoSEQ Assay, a bias-controlled multiplex PCR, was used to amplify TCRbeta CDR3 regions from genomic DNA. In the source study's methods: The number of nucleated cells in each sample was estimated by amplification of reference gene primers within the assay. Sequence reads were collapsed and filtered to measure the absolute abundance of every unique TCRbeta CDR3 rearrangement. For each sample, productive Simpson clonality was calculated by taking the square root of Simpson's diversity index across productive rearrangements. TCRdb mirrors the immuneACCESS table, restricted to in-frame sequences. Some clones are absent from its copies; in checked studies, under half trace to an unresolved V gene, and the reason for the others is unknown. The DNA was the basis for D and trimming; V, J and clone size are from that table. For this sample there are about 250,000 clones; approximately 85% appear just once. Clones ranked in the top ten supply around 10% of the sample.

Participants in the prospective study were aged roughly 18 to 100 years, lived in under 30 United States geographic areas, and enrolled through a virtual design. In the prospective study, participants were assigned to cohorts based on the clinical history participants reported in a screening survey and a study questionnaire. In the prospective study, whole blood, serum and a nasopharyngeal or oropharyngeal swab were collected from each participant by mobile phlebotomists. Over a roughly 2-month period, participants in the prospective study had the option of providing additional blood draws and questionnaires. Before DNA extraction, blood samples from the prospective study were shipped at room temperature or frozen.

Sequenced: PBMCs or T cells enriched from blood (not recorded which). The sequence derives from a woman aged 45-59 years with acute COVID-19. The rearranged segments are TRBV7-2 and TRBJ2-1; 10 bases in the junction line up with TRBD2. CDR3 sequence: CASSPGASGGREQFF. The DNA reads TGTGCCAGCAGCCCCGGGGCTAGCGGGGGACGAGAGCAGTTCTTC.